These 15 T cell receptor beta chains originate from one sample sequenced in a study of T cells in Graves' hyperthyroidism and ophthalmopathy. The investigators amplified TCR beta CDR3 regions from RNA transcripts. Primed by the HTBI set, a first-round RT-PCR was run on the TCR CDR3. One entry per CDR3 protein results from TCRdb running MiXCR on the multiplex PCR reads. The top ten hold 35% to 50% of the sample, which has 100,000 to 140,000 distinct CDR3 sequences, 15% to 20% seen once. The sequencing input was blood. The receptors here all came from a woman in her 50s with Graves' hyperthyroidism.

There are many counts of this clonotype. J is TRBJ1-3 and V is TRBV6-1, with no clear D. V dropped 5 bases and J dropped 3 bases, with 14 bases sitting between them. This CDR3 contains 15 residues. Germline CDR1 reads MNHNS; CDR2 reads SASEGT. The CDR3 DNA reads as TGTGCCAGCAGTCCAGGCCGGGGAAGTGGAAACACCATATATTTT. Amino acids: CASSPGRGSGNTIYF.

The sample holds many counts of this clonotype. V usage is TRBV6-6 and J usage is TRBJ1-2; tentative D call: TRBD1 (5 bases). The V end lost 2 bases, the J end lost 3 bases, and 13 bases lay between the germline ends. Germline CDR1 is MNHNY and CDR2 is SVGAGI (reference sequence). The length of the CDR3 is 15 residues. In DNA form, the CDR3 reads TGTGCCAGCAGTTACGGGGGGGGAGGTGACTATGGCTACACCTTC. Protein sequence: CASSYGGGGDYGYTF.

The CDR3: CASSEGIAGGMEQFF. Here the CDR3 DNA reads TGTGCCAGCAGTGAAGGGATAGCGGGAGGTATGGAGCAGTTCTTC. The J gene is TRBJ2-1, the V gene TRBV2, with 10 bases matching TRBD2. CDR1 and CDR2 (germline): SNHLY, FYNNEI. The CDR3 has 15 amino acids. The V gene end was trimmed by 1 base and the J gene end by 10 bases; junction bases not matched to a gene: 7.

The chain combines TRBV19 with TRBJ1-1; 8 bases line up with TRBD1. The CDR3 totals 13 residues. Per the germline V gene, CDR1 is LNHDA and CDR2 is SQIVND (reference sequence). V lost 5 bases to trimming and J lost 8 bases; unmatched junction nucleotides: 7. This CDR3 reads CASSANRGVEAFF. The CDR3 coding sequence is TGTGCCAGTAGTGCGAACAGGGGGGTCGAAGCTTTCTTT.

The rearrangement uses TRBV6-9 and TRBJ2-7; D gene uncertain. This CDR3 region has 17 residues. Trimming cost V 4 bases and J 2 bases, with 21 bases left between them. The germline V gene encodes CDR1 MNHGY and CDR2 SVAAGI. DNA for the CDR3: TGTGCCAGCAGTTTTACAAGGAGACTGCACTTTCCCTACGAGCAGTACGTC. Translation: CASSFTRRLHFPYEQYV.

This clonotype was counted at least ten times. The genes are TRBV2 and TRBJ2-5; 8 bases line up with TRBD1. Per the germline V gene, CDR1 is SNHLY and CDR2 is FYNNEI. Trimming at V came to 6 bases and at J to 2 bases, leaving 8 bases not matched to a gene. The CDR3 extends over 15 amino acids. The CDR3 here is CASSGGRGPQETQYF. The CDR3 DNA sequence: TGTGCCAGCAGCGGGGGCAGGGGGCCTCAAGAGACCCAGTACTTC.

The V and J genes are TRBV20-1 and TRBJ2-2; maybe TRBD1 (6 bases). V lost 0 bases and J 6 bases, leaving 14 bases between the germline ends. This CDR3 has 15 residues. CDR1 is DFQATT, CDR2 SNEGSKA, per germline (reference sequence). CDR3 protein: CSARDEQGIAGELFF. DNA for the CDR3: TGCAGTGCTAGAGATGAACAGGGAATCGCCGGGGAGCTGTTTTTT.

V usage is TRBV11-1 and J usage is TRBJ2-3; 11 bases agree with TRBD1. This CDR3 has 15 amino acids. Germline lookup yields CDR1 SGHAT and CDR2 FQDESV (reference sequence). V lost 5 bases to trimming and J lost 5 bases; unmatched junction nucleotides: 6. Here the CDR3 DNA reads TGTGCCAGCAGCAGGAGGACAGGGGGCATAGATACGCAGTATTTT. The encoded protein is CASSRRTGGIDTQYF.

This clonotype was seen a few times. The chain recombines TRBV29-1 with TRBJ2-1; tentatively, D is TRBD1 or TRBD2 (7 bases each). V was clipped by 5 bases and J by 2 bases, with 13 bases between them. Germline V lookup: CDR1 SQVTM, CDR2 ANQGSEA. The CDR3 runs 14 residues. The CDR3 DNA follows: TGCAGCGTTTGGGGGGGACAGACCTACAATGAGCAGTTCTTC. Its translation is CSVWGGQTYNEQFF.

As DNA, the CDR3 is TGTGCCAGCAGTCGATACGACAGGGGCCTGCAGACCCAGTACTTC. Amino acids: CASSRYDRGLQTQYF. The rearrangement uses TRBV6-1 and TRBJ2-5; 8 nucleotides align to TRBD1. CDR1 and CDR2 from the germline V gene are MNHNS and SASEGT. This CDR3 comprises 15 residues. The junction had 11 bases not matched to a gene; V was cut back by 5 bases and J by 6 bases.

This clonotype was recorded many times. The chain recombines TRBV10-3 with TRBJ2-3; 10 bases agree with TRBD2. Per germline, CDR1 ENHRY and CDR2 SYGVKD. The CDR3 runs to 15 residues. Trimming removed 3 bases from V and 2 bases from J; junction bases left unmatched: 2. CDR3: CAISEAGGPTDTQYF. CDR3 DNA: TGTGCCATCAGTGAAGCGGGAGGGCCCACAGATACGCAGTATTTT.

This clonotype was observed many times. This chain links TRBV6-1 with TRBJ1-6; D unresolved. This CDR3 has 13 amino acids. Germline V gives CDR1 MNHNS, CDR2 SASEGT. Trimming removed 2 bases from V and 7 bases from J, with 6 bases in between. CDR3 DNA: TGTGCCAGCAGTGAATGGGGAAATTCACCCCTCCACTTT. Its protein is CASSEWGNSPLHF.

This clonotype was observed many times. This rearrangement joins TRBV28 to TRBJ2-7; the D is unclear. The CDR3 totals 13 residues. Trimming took 2 bases from V and 3 from J, leaving 8 bases between them. Germline V gives CDR1 MDHEN, CDR2 SYDVKM. The CDR3 reads CASSLGSLYEQYF. The CDR3, as DNA: TGTGCCAGCAGTTTAGGCAGCCTCTACGAGCAGTACTTC. The full variable domain, with the rest looked up from reference TRBV28 and TRBJ2-7, is DVKVTQSSRYLVKRTGEKVFLECVQDMDHENMFWYRQDPGLGLRLIYFSYDVKMKEKGDIPEGYSVSREKKERFSLILESASTNQTSMYLCASSLGSLYEQYFGPGTRLTVT.

This clonotype was counted at least ten times. V usage is TRBV20-1 and J usage is TRBJ2-7; 8 positions match TRBD1. The CDR3 contains 13 residues. V gave up 5 bases and J gave up 5 bases; unmatched junction bases: 8. Germline V lookup: CDR1 DFQATT, CDR2 SNEGSKA (reference sequence). In DNA form, the CDR3 reads TGCAGTGCTGAAGGACAGGGAAGGGACGAGCAGTACTTC. It is translated as CSAEGQGRDEQYF.

With regard to this clonotype: A much larger clone is a single base away; this may be a read error. This chain links TRBV29-1 with TRBJ2-7, with unresolved D. Germline V gene sequence: CDR1 SQVTM, CDR2 ANQGSEA. The V gene lost 5 bases and the J gene lost 2 bases, with 16 bases spanning the gap. The CDR3 is made up of 14 amino acids. CDR3 nucleotides: TGCAGCGTTAGACCCCCGCTTTCCACCTACGAGCAGTACTTC. Amino acids: CSVRPPLSTYEQYF.